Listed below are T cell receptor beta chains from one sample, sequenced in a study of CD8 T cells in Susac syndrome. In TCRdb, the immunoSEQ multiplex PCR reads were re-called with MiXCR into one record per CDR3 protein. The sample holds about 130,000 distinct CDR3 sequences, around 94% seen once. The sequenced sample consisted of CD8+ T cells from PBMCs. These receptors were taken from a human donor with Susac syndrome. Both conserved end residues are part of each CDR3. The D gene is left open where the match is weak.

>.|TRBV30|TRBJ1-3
CAWSVPYRAPGNTIYF
TGTGCCTGGAGTGTACCCTACAGGGCCCCTGGAAACACCATATATTTT
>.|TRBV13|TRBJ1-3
CASRRPGEGTGNTIYF
TGTGCCAGCAGGCGCCCAGGGGAGGGGACTGGAAACACCATATATTTT
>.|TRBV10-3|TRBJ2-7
CAISAGTNYEQYF
TGTGCCATCAGTGCCGGGACAAACTACGAGCAGTACTTC
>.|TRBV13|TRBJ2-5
CASSFSTETQYF
TGTGCCAGCAGCTTTTCTACGGAGACCCAGTACTTC
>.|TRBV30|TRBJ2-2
CAWSVSGLGGELFF
TGTGCCTGGAGTGTCTCTGGGTTGGGCGGGGAGCTGTTTTTT
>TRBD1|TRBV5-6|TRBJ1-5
CASSPWDREGVRTQHF
TGTGCCAGCAGCCCGTGGGACAGGGAAGGGGTCCGGACCCAGCATTTT
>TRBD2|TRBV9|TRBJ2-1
CASSVPGLAQEQFF
TGTGCCAGCAGCGTGCCGGGACTAGCTCAGGAGCAGTTCTTC
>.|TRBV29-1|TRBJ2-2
CSVVDITGELFF
TGCAGCGTTGTAGACATCACCGGGGAGCTGTTTTTT
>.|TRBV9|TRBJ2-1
CASSQGGGREQFF
TGTGCCAGCAGTCAAGGGGGGGGTAGAGAGCAGTTCTTC
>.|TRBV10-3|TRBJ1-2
CATWTVYGYTF
TGTGCCACCTGGACAGTCTATGGCTACACCTTC
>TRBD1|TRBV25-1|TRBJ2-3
CASSSLARGPTDTQYF
TGTGCCAGCAGTTCCCTGGCCAGGGGGCCCACAGATACGCAGTATTTT
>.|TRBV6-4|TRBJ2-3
CASSDSPGSTDTQYF
TGTGCCAGCAGTGACTCTCCGGGAAGCACAGATACGCAGTATTTT
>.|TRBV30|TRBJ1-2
CAWSVHGEGLDGYTF
TGTGCCTGGAGTGTACATGGGGAAGGCCTTGATGGCTACACCTTC
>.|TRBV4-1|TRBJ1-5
CASSQRRDSNQPQHF
TGCGCCAGCAGCCAGAGGCGGGATAGCAATCAGCCCCAGCATTTT
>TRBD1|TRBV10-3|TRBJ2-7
CAISDPGTGLTSYEQYF
TGTGCCATCAGTGATCCCGGGACAGGCCTTACTTCCTACGAGCAGTACTTC